The 9 T cell receptor beta chains listed next were all sequenced from one sample in a study of T-cell reconstitution after alpha-beta-depleted transplantation in children. Molecular barcoding with unique molecular identifiers was used for the TCRbeta library. MiXCR, run by TCRdb on the PCR reads, gives a single entry per CDR3 protein. The sample contains 420,000 or so distinct CDR3 sequences, about a tenth of which appear only once. The sequences come from PBMCs from the stem cell graft donor, collected from the stem cell graft. The receptor source for this set is a human donor who donated a stem cell graft to a child with acute myeloid leukemia.

The rearrangement uses TRBV12-3 or TRBV12-4 and TRBJ2-7; 8 bases align to TRBD2. J gave up 2 bases and V 7 bases, and 4 bases lay outside the gene matches. The CDR3 is 13 amino acids. For the CDR3, the DNA is TGTGCCAGCACGGGAGGGACGGCCTACGAGCAGTACTTC. As protein: CASTGGTAYEQYF.

The rearrangement links TRBV10-3 to TRBJ2-7; D ambiguous. The germline V gene encodes CDR1 ENHRY and CDR2 SYGVKD. This CDR3 has 14 residues. V lost 3 bases, J lost 3 bases, and 12 bases lay in between. The CDR3 DNA is TGTGCCATCAGTGACCCCGTCCTCGACTACGAGCAGTACTTC. Its translation: CAISDPVLDYEQYF.

This clonotype was seen ten or more times. This rearrangement joins TRBV20-1 to TRBJ2-3, with D maybe TRBD2 (6 bases). V lost 6 bases and J lost 2, with 15 bases in between. CDR1 and CDR2 from the germline V gene are DFQATT and SNEGSKA (reference sequence). The CDR3 sequence is 14 residues long. CDR3 region: CSATPGLATDTQYF. CDR3 DNA: TGCAGTGCCACGCCGGGACTCGCCACAGATACGCAGTATTTT.

The genes are TRBV11-2 and TRBJ2-7, with D possibly matching TRBD2 (5 bases). Germline V gene data show CDR1 as SGHAT and CDR2 as FQNNGV. With 4 bases removed from V and 1 base from J, the gap between germline ends came to 11 bases. The CDR3 covers 14 residues. The CDR3 DNA is TGTGCCAGCAGCTCGACTACATCGTCCTACGAGCAGTACTTC. Amino acids: CASSSTTSSYEQYF.

This clonotype has a handful of counts. The chain recombines TRBV6-5 with TRBJ2-2, with D unclear. Trimming stripped 0 bases from V and 6 bases from J, with 8 bases between. Germline CDR1 reads MNHEY; CDR2 reads SVGAGI. The CDR3 totals 14 residues. CDR3 amino acids: CASSYSPSAGELFF. CDR3 nucleotides: TGTGCCAGCAGTTACTCTCCAAGCGCCGGGGAGCTGTTTTTT.

This clonotype was seen ten or more times. The chain has TRBV5-1 and TRBJ1-4; a possible D gene is TRBD1 (6 bases). In germline, CDR1 is SGHRS, CDR2 YFSETQ. V lost 4 bases, J lost 0 bases, and 10 bases lay in between. This CDR3 has 15 residues. The CDR3 DNA reads TGCGCCAGCAGCCCCCACAGGGCAACTAATGAAAAACTGTTTTTT. Protein sequence: CASSPHRATNEKLFF. The full variable domain, rest sourced from reference TRBV5-1 and TRBJ1-4, is KAGVTQTPRYLIKTRGQQVTLSCSPISGHRSVSWYQQTPGQGLQFLFEYFSETQRNKGNFPGRFSGRQFSNSRSEMNVSTLELGDSALYLCASSPHRATNEKLFFGSGTQLSVL.

This chain uses TRBV5-1 with TRBJ1-1; D not certain. The CDR3 is 14 residues long. Trimming removed 1 base at V and 1 base at J, with 8 bases between. Per the germline V gene, CDR1 is SGHRS and CDR2 is YFSETQ. The CDR3 bases are TGCGCCAGCAGCTTGAAGGTCCGGAACACTGAAGCTTTCTTT. Amino acid sequence: CASSLKVRNTEAFF.

In this sample, this clonotype turned up many times. This CDR3 reads CAISGIGSNQPQHF. The CDR3 bases are TGTGCCATCAGTGGTATCGGTAGCAATCAGCCCCAGCATTTT. V gene TRBV10-3 combines with J gene TRBJ1-5; D ambiguous. Germline CDR1 and CDR2: ENHRY and SYGVKD. This CDR3 spans 14 amino acids. Trimming removed 4 bases from V and 0 bases from J, with 7 bases in between.

V gene TRBV5-5 combines with J gene TRBJ2-1; D possibly uses TRBD1 or TRBD2 (5 bases each). The CDR3 length is 14 residues. CDR1 and CDR2 from the germline V gene are SGHKS and YYEKEE (reference sequence). Trimming stripped 5 bases from V and 12 bases from J, with 21 bases between. For the CDR3, the DNA is TGTGCCAGCAGATCCCCCGGGACCCCCTCCGCGCAGTTCTTC. It encodes CASRSPGTPSAQFF.